The TCR beta chain described here comes from a study of human T cells and chemical hapten exposure. A note on this clonotype: What it recognizes is unknown.

Between the trimmed V and J ends, which lost 4 bases and 2 bases, there was a span of 13 bases. This CDR3 is 15 amino acids long. CDR1 and CDR2 (germline): SGHRS, YFSETQ. TCRdb itself ran the RACE reads through MiXCR, one entry per CDR3 protein. The data hold about 48,000 distinct CDR3 sequences, with 9.9% observed a single time. Points from the study as a whole: Higher patch test scores went with higher counts of PT1 expanded TCRs.

Stated time point: patch test 3, about 24 weeks after DPC sensitization. Treatment given: therapeutic diphenylcyclopropenone sensitization with weekly scalp DPC. The source was whole blood, collected in connection with sensitization to the hapten diphenylcyclopropenone (DPC). This TCR came from a woman aged 40-49 years with alopecia areata. Some clones in this sample may be carry-over from other donors' samples. The chain carries TRBV5-1 and TRBJ1-3; a weak D match, TRBD1 (5 bases). The CDR3 reads CASSRGTGAGNTIYF. CDR3 bases: TGCGCCAGCAGCCGCGGGACGGGGGCTGGAAACACCATATATTTT.